This TCR beta chain was observed in a study of OX40 agonist ivuxolimab in advanced cancers. Study at large: Patients enrolled in dose escalation were diagnosed with hepatocellular carcinoma, melanoma, renal cell or head and neck cancer.

CDR1 is SGHRS, CDR2 YFSETQ, per germline. The CDR3 spans 15 residues. V lost 10 bases and J lost 3, with 19 bases in between. Sequenced by immunoSEQ multiplex PCR; TCRdb stores in-frame clones only, minus some. Among tens of thousands of clones, around 70% were seen once, and the ten largest hold roughly 19%. The clonotype comes from an adult with an advanced solid tumor such as melanoma, head and neck, liver or kidney cancer. The V and J genes are TRBV5-1 and TRBJ2-2; the D gene is possibly TRBD1 (7 bases). Sequenced here: CD4+ or CD8+ T cells sorted from blood, sampled in a trial of the OX40 agonist ivuxolimab. The CDR3 spells CAGKQGPGDTGELFF. CDR3 coding DNA: TGCGCCGGTAAACAGGGGCCGGGGGACACCGGGGAGCTGTTTTTT.